This T cell receptor (beta chain) was found in a study of regulatory T cells in long-lasting Graves disease. Study background: A definition of persistent Graves' disease required over 5 years of antithyroid drugs plus positive TSH receptor antibodies.

Time point noted: persistent/refractory GD, antithyroid drugs over 5 years with positive TRAb. PBMC-extracted RNA yielded the TCR library. Assembly of TCR beta libraries relied on iRepertoire HTBI primers together with Arm-PCR of CDR3 regions. Authors' data handling: Gene usage covered around 62 TRBV and 14 TRBJ segments. TCRdb reanalysed the multiplex PCR reads using MiXCR and keeps one entry per CDR3 protein. TCRdb, not the original authors, processed these V and J calls. The table has 350,000 to 500,000 distinct CDR3 sequences, roughly a fifth seen once. Germline V gene data show CDR1 as LNHNV and CDR2 as YYDKDF (reference sequence). V was clipped by 0 bases and J by 9 bases, with 9 bases between them. This CDR3 spans 13 amino acids. Of note for this clonotype: Its specificity is not known.

General observations from the study: Segments TRBV28, TRBJ1-2 and TRBJ2-5 showed preferential usage in persistent disease.

The clonotype comes from a female donor with Graves disease. J is TRBJ2-1 and V is TRBV15; TRBD2 might be the D (6 bases). The sample was peripheral blood mononuclear cells (PBMCs), taken when the disease was refractory, from a patient treated with antithyroid drugs. The CDR3 nucleotides are TGTGCCACCAGCAGAGACACTAGCCGTGAGCAGTTCTTC. Residues: CATSRDTSREQFF.